The present T cell receptor beta chain was sequenced within a study of T cells in localized non-small cell lung cancer. Overall study results and limits: Sequence data derive from only one tumor region, so heterogeneity remains possible. A median of about 58 of the top 100 tumor clones appeared in adjacent lung, which was paired and uninvolved.

Trimming took off 8 bases at V and 0 bases at J, with 8 bases between the two ends. This CDR3 has 13 amino acids. Germline V gives CDR1 PRHDT, CDR2 FYEKMQ (reference sequence). Points on this clone: The antigen is not known.

The protocol was immunoSEQ multiplex PCR, while the TCRdb copy is restricted to in-frame clones and leaves out a portion. The sample holds 130,000 or so clones, more than 70% seen once. This TCR was sampled from a female donor of 60 years or more with stage I lung adenocarcinoma. Sequencing was performed on peripheral blood, taken before any cancer treatment. The chain couples TRBV13 to TRBJ1-3; tentative D call: TRBD1 (5 bases). In DNA form, the CDR3 reads TGTGCCAGCGGGGGAGGCTCTGGAAACACCATATATTTT. It specifies CASGGGSGNTIYF.